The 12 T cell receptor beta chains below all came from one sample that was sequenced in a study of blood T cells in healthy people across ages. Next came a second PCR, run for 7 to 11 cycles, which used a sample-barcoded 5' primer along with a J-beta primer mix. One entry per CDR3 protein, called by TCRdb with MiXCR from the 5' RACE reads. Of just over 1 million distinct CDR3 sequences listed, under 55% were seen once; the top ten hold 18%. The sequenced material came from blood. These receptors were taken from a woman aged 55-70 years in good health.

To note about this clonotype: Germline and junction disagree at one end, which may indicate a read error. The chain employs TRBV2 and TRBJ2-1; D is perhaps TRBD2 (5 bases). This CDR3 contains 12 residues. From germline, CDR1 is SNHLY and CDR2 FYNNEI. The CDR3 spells CACSERRDEQFF. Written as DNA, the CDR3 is TGTGCCTGCAGTGAAAGGCGGGATGAGCAGTTCTTC. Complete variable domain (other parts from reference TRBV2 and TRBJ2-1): EPEVTQTPSHQVTQMGQEVILRCVPISNHLYFYWYRQILGQKVEFLVSFYNNEISEKSEIFDDQFSVERPDGSNFTLKIRSTKLEDSAMYFCACSERRDEQFFGPGTRLTVL.

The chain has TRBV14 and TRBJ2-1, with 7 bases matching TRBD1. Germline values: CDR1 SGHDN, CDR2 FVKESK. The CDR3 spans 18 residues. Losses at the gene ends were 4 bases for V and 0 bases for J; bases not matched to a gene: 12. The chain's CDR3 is CASSPPEGASHSYNEQFF. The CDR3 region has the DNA TGTGCCAGCAGCCCGCCCGAGGGGGCCTCCCACTCCTACAATGAGCAGTTCTTC.

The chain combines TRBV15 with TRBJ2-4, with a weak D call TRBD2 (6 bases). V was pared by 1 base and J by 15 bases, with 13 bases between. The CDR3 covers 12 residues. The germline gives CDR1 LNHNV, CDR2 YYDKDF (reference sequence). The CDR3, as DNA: TGTGCCACCAGCAGAGGGAGGGACGAGCGGTACTTC. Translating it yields CATSRGRDERYF.

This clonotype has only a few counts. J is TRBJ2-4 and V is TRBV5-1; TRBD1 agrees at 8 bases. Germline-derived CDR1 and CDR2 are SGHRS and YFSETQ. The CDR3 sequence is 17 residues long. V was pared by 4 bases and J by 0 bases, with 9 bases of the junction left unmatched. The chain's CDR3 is CASSPRQGTIAKNIQYF. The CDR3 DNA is TGCGCCAGCAGCCCACGACAGGGGACCATAGCCAAAAACATTCAGTACTTC.

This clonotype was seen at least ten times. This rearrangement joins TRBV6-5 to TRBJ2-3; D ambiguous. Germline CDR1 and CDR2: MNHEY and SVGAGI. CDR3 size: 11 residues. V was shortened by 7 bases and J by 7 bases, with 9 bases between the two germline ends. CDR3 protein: CASTSHNTQYF. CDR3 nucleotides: TGTGCCAGCACCTCCCACAATACGCAGTATTTT.

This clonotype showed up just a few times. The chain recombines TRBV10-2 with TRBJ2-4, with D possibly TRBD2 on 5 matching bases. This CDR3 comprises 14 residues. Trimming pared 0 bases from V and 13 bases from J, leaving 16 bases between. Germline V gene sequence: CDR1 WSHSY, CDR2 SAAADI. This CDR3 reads CASSESNARWEQYF. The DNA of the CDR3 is TGCGCCAGCAGTGAGTCGAATGCACGGTGGGAGCAGTACTTC.

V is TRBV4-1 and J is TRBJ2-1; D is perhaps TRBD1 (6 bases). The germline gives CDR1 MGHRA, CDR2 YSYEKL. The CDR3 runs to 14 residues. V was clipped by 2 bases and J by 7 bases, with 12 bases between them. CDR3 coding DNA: TGCGCCAGCAGCCAACCGACAGGAAGGAATGAGCAGTTCTTC. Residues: CASSQPTGRNEQFF.

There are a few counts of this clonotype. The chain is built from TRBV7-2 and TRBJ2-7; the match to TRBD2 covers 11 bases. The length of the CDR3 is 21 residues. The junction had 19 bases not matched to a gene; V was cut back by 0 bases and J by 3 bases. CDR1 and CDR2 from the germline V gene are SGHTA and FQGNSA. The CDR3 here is CASSLAFKGLGLAGINYEQYF. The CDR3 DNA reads TGTGCCAGCAGCTTAGCGTTTAAGGGCCTAGGACTAGCGGGCATTAACTACGAGCAGTACTTC.

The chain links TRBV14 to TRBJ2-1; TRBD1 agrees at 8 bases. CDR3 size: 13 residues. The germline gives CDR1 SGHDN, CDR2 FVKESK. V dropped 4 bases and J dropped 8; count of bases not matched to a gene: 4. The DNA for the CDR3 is TGTGCCAGCAGCCGGGACAGGTTCCATGAGCAGTTCTTC. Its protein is CASSRDRFHEQFF.

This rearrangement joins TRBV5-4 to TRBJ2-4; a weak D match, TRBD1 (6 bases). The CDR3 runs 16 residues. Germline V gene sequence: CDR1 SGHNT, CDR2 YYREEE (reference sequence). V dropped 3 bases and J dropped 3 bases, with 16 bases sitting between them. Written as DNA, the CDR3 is TGTGCCAGCAGCTCCGGGATCGTAGGGGGCAAAAACATTCAGTACTTC. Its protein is CASSSGIVGGKNIQYF.

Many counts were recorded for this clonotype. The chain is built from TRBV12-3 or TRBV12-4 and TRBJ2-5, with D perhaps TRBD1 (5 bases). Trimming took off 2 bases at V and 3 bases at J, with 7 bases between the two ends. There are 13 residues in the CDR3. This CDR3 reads CASSLQGKETQYF. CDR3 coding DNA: TGTGCCAGCAGTTTACAGGGTAAAGAGACCCAGTACTTC.

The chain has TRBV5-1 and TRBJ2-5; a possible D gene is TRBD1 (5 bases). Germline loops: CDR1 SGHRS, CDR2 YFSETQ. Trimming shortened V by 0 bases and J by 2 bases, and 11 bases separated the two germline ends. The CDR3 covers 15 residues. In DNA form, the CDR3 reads TGCGCCAGCAGCTTGGTAGGGGCTTGGCAAGAGACCCAGTACTTC. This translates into CASSLVGAWQETQYF.